Listed below are T cell receptor beta chains from one sample, sequenced in a study of T cell responses to AZD1222 COVID-19 vaccine. The repertoire was sequenced with immunoSEQ multiplex PCR; TCRdb's copy has only in-frame clones and lacks some. The table lists roughly 120,000 clones, about 85% of them singletons. The input for sequencing was peripheral blood, taken on day 0 of AZD1222 vaccination. The source of these receptors is an adult in good health. CDR3s include the opening cysteine and the closing phenylalanine or tryptophan. D genes are given only for firm matches. The size of a clone is reported for some rows only, either as once, few or many, or as a class for expanded clones.

TRBD2	TRBJ2-7	.	TRBV2	TGTGCCAGCAGGGCCGGGACTACCACCCCCTACGAGCAGTACTTC	CASRAGTTTPYEQYF
.	TRBJ2-1	.	TRBV3-1/TRBV3-2	TGTGCCAGCAGCCACCTCGGACTACTCGGGACCTGGAATGAGCAGTTCTTC	CASSHLGLLGTWNEQFF
.	TRBJ2-7	.	TRBV11-3	TGTGCCAGCAGCCTGGACGGGGAAGACTACGAGCAGTACTTC	CASSLDGEDYEQYF
TRBD2	TRBJ2-7	.	TRBV6-5	TGTGCCAGCACCCCGGGGGGGATCCTCTACGAGCAGTACTTC	CASTPGGILYEQYF
.	TRBJ1-2	.	TRBV6-5	TGTGCCAGCAGTTCCGGACCAAACTATGGCTACACCTTC	CASSSGPNYGYTF
.	TRBJ2-5	.	TRBV12-5	TGTGCTAGTCAGGGCGGTGGAGAGACCCAGTACTTC	CASQGGGETQYF
TRBD1	TRBJ1-2	.	TRBV18	TGTGCCAGCTCACCACCCCAGGGGGCAAACTATGGCTACACCTTC	CASSPPQGANYGYTF
.	TRBJ2-5	.	TRBV7-9	TGTGCCAGCAGCCCTTTGGTAAACCAAGAGACCCAGTACTTC	CASSPLVNQETQYF
.	TRBJ2-7	once	TRBV19	TGTGCCAGTAGTATTAAGGAGAGTTACGAGCAGTACTTC	CASSIKESYEQYF
.	TRBJ1-1	.	TRBV4-1	TGCGCCAGCAGCCATGCCACGAGTGGCACTGAAGCTTTCTTT	CASSHATSGTEAFF
TRBD1	TRBJ1-1	.	TRBV28	TGTGCCAGCGGTCAAGCCGGGACAGTTAACACTGAAGCTTTCTTT	CASGQAGTVNTEAFF
TRBD2	TRBJ2-5	.	TRBV10-3	TGTGCCATCAAGGCTAGCGGGCAGGATCAAGAGACCCAGTACTTC	CAIKASGQDQETQYF
.	TRBJ1-1	few	TRBV4-1	TGCGCCAGCAGCCAAGTAGCTGTGGACACTGAAGCTTTCTTT	CASSQVAVDTEAFF
.	TRBJ2-5	.	TRBV18	TGTGCCAGCTCCCCGGGACAACAAGAGACCCAGTACTTC	CASSPGQQETQYF
TRBD1	TRBJ1-2	.	TRBV4-1	TGCGCCAGCAGCCCAGGGGGAGCCCATGGCTACACCTTC	CASSPGGAHGYTF
.	TRBJ1-6	.	TRBV27	TGTGCCAGCAGCCCCACAGGGAAGACTAATTCACCCCTCCACTTT	CASSPTGKTNSPLHF
.	TRBJ2-7	.	TRBV18	TGTGCCAGCTCACCGACCGAGGCCTACGAGCAGTACTTC	CASSPTEAYEQYF
.	TRBJ2-1	.	TRBV5-4	TGTGCCAGCAGCTTGGGAGGGGCTGGTGGTGGTGAGCAGTTCTTC	CASSLGGAGGGEQFF
TRBD1	TRBJ1-5	.	TRBV2	TGTGCCAGCAGTGACGGACAGGGGGCGGTTGTCAATCAGCCCCAGCATTTT	CASSDGQGAVVNQPQHF
.	TRBJ1-1	few	TRBV7-9	TGTGCCAGCAGCTTAGAGGTCAACTTCGGGGCTTTCTTT	CASSLEVNFGAFF
.	TRBJ1-1	.	TRBV18	TGTGCCAGCTCACCGGGATTAACTGAAGCTTTCTTT	CASSPGLTEAFF
.	TRBJ1-5	.	TRBV10-2	TGCGCCAGCAGTGGGGCGGGCAGGCAGGGCAATCAGCCCCAGCATTTT	CASSGAGRQGNQPQHF
.	TRBJ2-2	few	TRBV24-1	TGTGCCACCAGTGACCCAATATTGACACCGAACACCGGGGAGCTGTTTTTT	CATSDPILTPNTGELFF